The clone carrying this T cell receptor beta chain has ten or more counts. The source of the sample is a study of blood T cell repertoires in COVID-19. Overall study context: The United States, Italy and Spain supplied acute and convalescent COVID-19 samples. From T cells, B-cell-depleted T cells, or PBMCs came the material, which was cDNA or gDNA.

Method: immunoSEQ multiplex PCR; TCRdb's copy keeps in-frame clones and lacks some. This table has 250,000 to 300,000 clones, around 84% appearing once. Participants' own reports of clinical history determined their cohort assignment. After removal of 0 bases from V and 3 bases from J, the junction contained 4 bases not matched to a gene. The CDR3 consists of 15 residues. Germline CDR1 reads LGHNA; CDR2 reads YSLEER. The chain employs TRBV4-3 and TRBJ1-2; 7 nucleotides align to TRBD1. The material sequenced was PBMCs or T cells enriched from blood (not recorded which). This sequence was found in a woman between 50 and 59 years old who had been exposed to COVID-19. The CDR3 sequence: CASSQDLGQDYGYTF. The CDR3 DNA follows: TGCGCCAGCAGCCAAGATCTAGGACAGGACTATGGCTACACCTTC.